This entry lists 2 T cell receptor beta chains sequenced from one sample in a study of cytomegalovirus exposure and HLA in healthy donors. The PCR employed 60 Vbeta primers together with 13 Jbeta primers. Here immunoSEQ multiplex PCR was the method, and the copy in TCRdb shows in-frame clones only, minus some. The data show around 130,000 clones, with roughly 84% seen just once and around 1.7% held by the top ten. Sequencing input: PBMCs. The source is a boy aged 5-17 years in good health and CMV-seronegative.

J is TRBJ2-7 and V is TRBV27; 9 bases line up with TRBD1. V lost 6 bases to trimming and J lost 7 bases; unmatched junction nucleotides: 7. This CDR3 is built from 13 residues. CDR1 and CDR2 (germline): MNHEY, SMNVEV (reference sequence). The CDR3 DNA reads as TGTGCCAGCAGACCGGGACAGGGCGGGGAGCAGTACTTC. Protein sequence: CASRPGQGGEQYF.

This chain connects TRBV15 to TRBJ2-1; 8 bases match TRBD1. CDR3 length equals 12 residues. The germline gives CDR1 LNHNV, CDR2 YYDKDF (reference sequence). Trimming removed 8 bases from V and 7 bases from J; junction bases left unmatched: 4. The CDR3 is CATGTGGNEQFF. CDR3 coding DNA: TGTGCCACCGGGACAGGCGGGAATGAGCAGTTCTTC.